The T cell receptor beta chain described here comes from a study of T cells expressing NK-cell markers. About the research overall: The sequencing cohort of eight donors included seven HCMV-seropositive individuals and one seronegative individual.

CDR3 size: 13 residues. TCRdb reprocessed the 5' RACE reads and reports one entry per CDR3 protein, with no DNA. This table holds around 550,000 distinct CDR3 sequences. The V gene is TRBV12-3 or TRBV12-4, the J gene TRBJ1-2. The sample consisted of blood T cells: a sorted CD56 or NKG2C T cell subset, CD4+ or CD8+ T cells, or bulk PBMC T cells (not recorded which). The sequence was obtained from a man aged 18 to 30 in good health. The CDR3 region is CASRPAGISGYTF.